The 17 T cell receptor beta chains presented below share a single source sample, sequenced in a study of Ad26.COV2.S vaccination and SARS-CoV-2 variants. As to treatment: some 20 received Ad26.COV2.S at low or high dose, single or two shots; a few received placebo; per-sample allocation not given. Sampling occurred on day 63 after the first vaccine or placebo injection. Assay used: immunoSEQ multiplex PCR; TCRdb lists only in-frame clones, some missing. This table holds about 350,000 clones, around 84% found once. Material: peripheral blood, obtained in a trial of Ad26.COV2.S vaccine versus placebo. These receptor sequences come from a person between 18 and 59 years old who received the Ad26.COV2.S COVID-19 vaccine or a placebo.

V gene TRBV11-2 combines with J gene TRBJ2-7; 9 bases are shared with TRBD1. Germline CDR1 reads SGHAT; CDR2 reads FQNNGV. V was clipped by 6 bases and J by 4 bases; unmatched bases: 10. The CDR3 extends over 15 amino acids. Here the CDR3 DNA reads TGTGCCAGCAGGGTCACAGGGGGCCAAGCATACGAGCAGTACTTC. Translating it yields CASRVTGGQAYEQYF.

The CDR3 here is CASSYSSPNQPQHF. In DNA form, the CDR3 reads TGTGCCAGCAGTTACTCGAGTCCCAATCAGCCCCAGCATTTT. This chain connects TRBV6-2 or TRBV6-3 to TRBJ1-5; D is uncertain. Germline V gene data show CDR1 as MNHEY and CDR2 as SVGEGT. The CDR3 length is 14 residues. V gave up 0 bases and J gave up 3 bases, with 6 bases separating them.

The genes are TRBV5-6 and TRBJ1-5, with D maybe TRBD1 (6 bases). Germline lookup yields CDR1 SGHDT and CDR2 YYEEEE. Trimming took 3 bases from V and 7 from J, leaving 17 bases between them. CDR3 size: 15 residues. Here the CDR3 reads CASSWGGQGRQPQHF. The CDR3 DNA reads TGTGCCAGCAGCTGGGGGGGGCAGGGAAGACAGCCCCAGCATTTT.

V gene TRBV5-1 combines with J gene TRBJ2-1; 7 bases map to TRBD2. The germline V gene has CDR1 SGHRS and CDR2 YFSETQ. After removal of 0 bases from V and 6 bases from J, the junction contained 9 bases not matched to a gene. The length of the CDR3 is 16 residues. The CDR3 bases are TGCGCCAGCAGCTTGGAGGCTAGCGGAGGGGCCAATGAGCAGTTCTTC. As protein: CASSLEASGGANEQFF.

This chain joins TRBV24-1 and TRBJ1-5; TRBD1 matches 7 bases. V lost 4 bases, J lost 3 bases, and 2 bases stayed unmatched. There are 14 residues in the CDR3. The germline V gene has CDR1 KGHDR and CDR2 SFDVKD. Written as DNA, the CDR3 is TGTGCCACCAGTGAGACAGGGAACAATCAGCCCCAGCATTTT. Protein sequence: CATSETGNNQPQHF.

The chain couples TRBV23-1 to TRBJ2-7; D possibly matches TRBD1 or TRBD2 (5 bases each). TRBV23-1 falls under the ORF class, with uncertain function. Trimming took off 1 base at V and 3 bases at J, with 28 bases between the two ends. The CDR3 runs 20 residues. The CDR3, as DNA: TGCGCCAGCAGTCAATACCCCGCAGGGAGTTTGCCCATCTTCCTCTACGAGCAGTACTTC. Amino acids: CASSQYPAGSLPIFLYEQYF.

The chain recombines TRBV30 with TRBJ2-1, with 11 bases matching TRBD2. CDR3 length equals 19 residues. Per germline, CDR1 GTSNPN and CDR2 SVGIG (reference sequence). V was pared by 3 bases and J by 4 bases, with 17 bases of the junction left unmatched. CDR3 amino acids: CAWSKPGLAATLRYNEQFF. DNA for the CDR3: TGTGCCTGGAGCAAACCGGGACTAGCGGCTACGCTTCGTTACAATGAGCAGTTCTTC.

The rearrangement joins TRBV4-3 to TRBJ1-4; D possibly corresponds to TRBD1 (5 bases). CDR1 is LGHNA, CDR2 YSLEER, per germline. The CDR3 length is 17 residues. V was clipped by 0 bases and J by 8 bases, with 19 bases between them. CDR3 bases: TGCGCCAGCAGCCAAGATCGGGGGGGGGACTTCCCCGAAAAACTGTTTTTT. Translating gives CASSQDRGGDFPEKLFF.

The V gene is TRBV27, the J gene TRBJ1-2; D not resolved. The CDR3 has 18 amino acids. CDR1 and CDR2 from the germline V gene are MNHEY and SMNVEV (reference sequence). V was clipped by 3 bases and J by 2 bases, with 22 bases between them. The chain's CDR3 is CASSFSPRTGSGNYGYTF. DNA of the CDR3: TGTGCCAGCAGTTTCTCCCCTCGGACTGGGAGTGGGAACTATGGCTACACCTTC.

This chain connects TRBV4-3 to TRBJ2-1; a weak D match, TRBD2 (6 bases). V was trimmed by 0 bases and J by 2 bases, leaving 8 bases between them. The CDR3 loop spans 15 amino acids. Germline V gives CDR1 LGHNA, CDR2 YSLEER. In nucleotides, the CDR3 is TGCGCCAGCAGCCAAGAGCGGGGCACCTACAATGAGCAGTTCTTC. Translating it yields CASSQERGTYNEQFF.

The chain recombines TRBV11-2 with TRBJ2-7; D is perhaps TRBD1 or TRBD2 (6 bases each). The CDR3 has 17 amino acids. V lost 2 bases, J lost 0 bases, and 17 bases lay in between. Germline values: CDR1 SGHAT, CDR2 FQNNGV. This CDR3 reads CASSLPVGGTFSYEQYF. CDR3 DNA: TGTGCCAGCAGCTTACCGGTGGGGGGCACATTCTCCTACGAGCAGTACTTC.

The V gene is TRBV6-6, the J gene TRBJ1-1; 8 bases fit TRBD1. This CDR3 region has 15 residues. Germline CDR1 MNHNY, CDR2 SVGAGI (reference sequence). Unmatched junction bases numbered 1, after V lost 0 bases and J lost 1 base. The DNA for the CDR3 is TGTGCCAGCAGTTACTCCGACAGGGGGAACACTGAAGCTTTCTTT. Residues: CASSYSDRGNTEAFF.

The chain uses TRBV18 and TRBJ2-5; 10 bases are a match to TRBD1. The junction had 9 bases not matched to a gene; V was cut back by 3 bases and J by 5 bases. The CDR3 totals 16 residues. The V gene's germline CDR1 is KGHSH and CDR2 LQKENI. CDR3 DNA sequence: TGTGCCAGCTCACCTATAAGGACAGGGGGATGGGAGACCCAGTACTTC. It yields the protein CASSPIRTGGWETQYF.

This chain links TRBV6-5 with TRBJ2-7; 7 nucleotides align to TRBD1. Germline assignment: CDR1 MNHEY and CDR2 SVGAGI. The CDR3 is 14 amino acids. The ends lost 8 bases at V and 2 bases at J; junction bases unmatched: 9. CDR3 coding DNA: TGTGCCAGCGAACACAGGGGCTTTACCTACGAGCAGTACTTC. Translated: CASEHRGFTYEQYF.

The V gene is TRBV23-1, the J gene TRBJ1-2, with TRBD1 matching 7 bases. TRBV23-1 is sorted into the ORF group, with uncertain function. This CDR3 is built from 15 residues. V shed 8 bases and J 1 base; nucleotides not matched to a gene: 10. The CDR3 bases are TGCGCCAGCCTCCCTCAGGGGGAGTTTAACTATGGCTACACCTTC. As protein: CASLPQGEFNYGYTF.

V is TRBV4-1 and J is TRBJ2-7; 12 positions agree with TRBD2. The ends lost 4 bases at V and 3 bases at J; junction bases unmatched: 4. From germline, CDR1 is MGHRA and CDR2 YSYEKL. The CDR3 extends over 15 amino acids. Here the CDR3 DNA reads TGCGCCAGCAGCCGAGCTAGCGGGAGGGACTACGAGCAGTACTTC. The encoded protein is CASSRASGRDYEQYF.

The rearrangement joins TRBV7-9 to TRBJ2-7, with TRBD1 identical over 8 bases. Germline CDR1 and CDR2: SEHNR and FQNEAQ (reference sequence). V shed 5 bases and J 7 bases; nucleotides not matched to a gene: 19. CDR3 length: 17 residues. The CDR3 region has the DNA TGTGCCAGCAGCCTTGGACAGGGAAATCCCTCCTCGGAAGAGCAGTACTTC. Its protein product is CASSLGQGNPSSEEQYF.